The 7 T cell receptor beta chains given below trace back to one sample, sequenced in a study of control samples from healthy donors and cancer patients. Sequenced by immunoSEQ multiplex PCR; TCRdb stores in-frame clones only, minus some. The table lists about 160,000 clones, roughly 94% of them singletons, with 8.5% in the top ten. The sequenced sample was blood. These receptors came from a woman in her thirties or forties in good health.

This chain joins TRBV9 and TRBJ1-5, with D maybe TRBD1 (6 bases). Germline lookup yields CDR1 SGDLS and CDR2 YYNGEE. Trimming stripped 0 bases from V and 4 bases from J, with 11 bases between. The CDR3 runs 15 residues. The chain's CDR3 is CASSVGGDTNQPQHF. The CDR3 DNA sequence: TGTGCCAGCAGCGTAGGGGGGGACACAAATCAGCCCCAGCATTTT.

This chain joins TRBV11-2 and TRBJ1-2, with a weak D call TRBD1 (5 bases). CDR3 length: 13 amino acids. Deletions cut 0 bases from V and 5 bases from J, with 7 bases between. The germline CDR1 and CDR2 sequences are SGHAT and FQNNGV. DNA of the CDR3: TGTGCCAGCAGCTTAGAACGGGGGTATGGCTACACCTTC. As protein: CASSLERGYGYTF.

This chain connects TRBV6-4 to TRBJ1-6; TRBD1 matches at 7 bases. Germline assignment: CDR1 MRHNA and CDR2 SNTAGT. The CDR3 runs to 14 residues. With V trimmed by 6 bases and J by 7 bases, 6 bases remained unmatched. CDR3: CASRTGTENSPLHF. The CDR3 DNA is TGTGCCAGCAGAACCGGGACAGAGAATTCACCCCTCCACTTT.

The V gene is TRBV4-1, the J gene TRBJ1-1; TRBD1 aligns across 11 bases. This CDR3 is 16 amino acids long. V lost 4 bases and J lost 4; bases outside the gene matches: 8. CDR1 and CDR2 (germline): MGHRA, YSYEKL. CDR3 sequence: CASSPHSGTGGTEAFF. CDR3 nucleotides: TGCGCCAGCAGCCCCCACTCCGGGACAGGGGGCACTGAAGCTTTCTTT.

This CDR3 reads CASSQVQGAGQPQHF. CDR3 DNA sequence: TGCGCCAGCAGCCAAGTACAGGGGGCTGGTCAGCCCCAGCATTTT. The chain couples TRBV4-3 to TRBJ1-5; TRBD1 matches at 9 bases. Losses at the gene ends were 1 base for V and 6 bases for J; bases not matched to a gene: 4. The CDR3 is made up of 15 amino acids. Germline V gene lookup returns CDR1 LGHNA and CDR2 YSLEER.

The chain joins TRBV7-6 to TRBJ2-2; a weak D match, TRBD2 (7 bases). The CDR3 loop spans 16 amino acids. Germline V lookup: CDR1 SGHVS, CDR2 FNYEAQ. The V end was cut by 5 bases, the J end by 3 bases, with 16 bases between. In DNA, the CDR3 is TGTGCCAGCAGCCAAGGGGGGGAGGTTTACACCGGGGAGCTGTTTTTT. It codes for CASSQGGEVYTGELFF.

The chain employs TRBV19 and TRBJ2-7; D gene uncertain. The CDR3 is 16 residues long. CDR1 LNHDA and CDR2 SQIVND come from the germline V gene (reference sequence). V lost 4 bases, J lost 0 bases, and 16 bases lay in between. As DNA, the CDR3 is TGTGCCAGTAGTACCCCCTTTGCGGCCAGCTCCTACGAGCAGTACTTC. This translates into CASSTPFAASSYEQYF.